A few counts support the clone carrying this TCR beta chain. This sample was taken from a study of human T cells and chemical hapten exposure. TCRdb re-called the RACE reads with MiXCR, one entry per CDR3 protein. In the table there are about 73,000 distinct CDR3 sequences, 7.5% to 9.5% of which are singletons. The time point is: patch test 2, 6 weeks after DPC sensitization. Treatment: therapeutic diphenylcyclopropenone sensitization with weekly scalp DPC. V was shortened by 6 bases and J by 0 bases, with 8 bases between the two germline ends. The CDR3 sequence is 13 residues long. The germline CDR1 and CDR2 sequences are MNHNS and SASEGT.

Source: whole blood, taken in connection with sensitization to the hapten diphenylcyclopropenone (DPC). The genes are TRBV6-1 and TRBJ1-1; D gene ambiguous. The origin of this receptor is a woman in her 50s with alopecia areata. Some clones in this sample may be carry-over from other donors' samples. Here the CDR3 reads CASSSFMNTEAFF. The DNA of the CDR3 is TGTGCCAGCAGCAGCTTTATGAACACTGAAGCTTTCTTT.